Presented here are 19 T cell receptor beta chains from one specimen sequenced in a study of regulatory T cells in long-lasting Graves disease. The TCR beta library used iRepertoire HTBI primers with Arm-PCR amplification of CDR3. TCRdb itself ran the multiplex PCR reads through MiXCR, one entry per CDR3 protein. This sample has a few hundred thousand distinct CDR3 sequences, with under 20% found just once. Regarding time point: newly diagnosed GD, antithyroid drugs for less than 3 months. RNA extracted from PBMCs served as the sequencing template. These data were also reused for a study on T cells in Graves' hyperthyroidism and ophthalmopathy.

Specimen: peripheral blood mononuclear cells (PBMCs), collected at new diagnosis, from a patient treated with antithyroid drugs. The receptors stem from a woman aged 18-29 years with Graves disease.

Turning to this clonotype: Just one base apart from a much larger clone, this may be a read error. V is TRBV20-1 and J is TRBJ2-7; 11 positions agree with TRBD2. The V gene's germline CDR1 is DFQATT and CDR2 SNEGSKA (reference sequence). The CDR3 has 17 amino acids. The CDR3 spells CSAKGSSGRIIQETQCF. CDR3 DNA sequence: TGCAGTGCCAAAGGGTCTAGCGGGAGGATCATACAAGAGACCCAGTGCTTC.

The chain employs TRBV12-3 or TRBV12-4 and TRBJ2-1; D unresolved. This CDR3 comprises 13 residues. Trimming pared 2 bases from V and 9 bases from J, leaving 11 bases between. CDR3 nucleotides: TGTGCCAGCAGTTTACTAGGAATGGTTGAGCAGTTCTTC. Translation gives CASSLLGMVEQFF.

As to this clonotype: A much larger clone lies a single base off, so this may be a read error. The chain uses TRBV18 and TRBJ2-7; TRBD1 agrees at 8 bases. This CDR3 has 14 amino acids. Germline V gives CDR1 KGHSH, CDR2 LQKENI. The chain's CDR3 is CASSPGQEPYERYF. As DNA, the CDR3 is TGTGCCAGCTCACCGGGACAGGAACCCTACGAGCGGTACTTC. Full variable domain (missing parts from reference TRBV18 and TRBJ2-7): NAGVMQNPRHLVRRRGQEARLRCSPMKGHSHVYWYRQLPEEGLKFMVYLQKENIIDESGMPKERFSAEFPKEGPSILRIQQVVRGDSAAYFCASSPGQEPYERYFGPGTRLTVT.

This clonotype was picked up a small number of times. V gene TRBV9 combines with J gene TRBJ2-2; D is unclear. The CDR3 totals 14 residues. V gave up 0 bases and J gave up 2 bases, with 5 bases separating them. CDR1 SGDLS and CDR2 YYNGEE come from the germline V gene. The CDR3 DNA reads TGTGCCAGCAGCGTAGACAGCAACACCGGGGAGCTGTTTTTT. Amino acids: CASSVDSNTGELFF.

This clonotype was counted many times. The V gene is TRBV5-5, the J gene TRBJ1-2; a possible D gene is TRBD1 (5 bases). The V gene lost 4 bases and the J gene lost 0 bases, with 19 bases spanning the gap. The germline CDR1 and CDR2 sequences are SGHKS and YYEKEE (reference sequence). The CDR3 covers 17 residues. CDR3 in DNA: TGTGCCAGCAGCCCTACCGCCACGACAGCTCCTAACTATGGCTACACCTTC. This sequence encodes CASSPTATTAPNYGYTF.

V is TRBV5-1 and J is TRBJ2-2, with D perhaps being TRBD1 or TRBD2 (5 bases each). Trimming cost V 5 bases and J 1 base, with 18 bases left between them. CDR1 is SGHRS, CDR2 YFSETQ, per germline. The CDR3 covers 17 residues. CDR3: CASSQLLGTENTGELFF. CDR3 nucleotide sequence: TGCGCCAGCAGTCAGCTGCTCGGGACCGAGAACACCGGGGAGCTGTTTTTT.

This clonotype was detected many times. The chain couples TRBV5-1 to TRBJ1-2, with TRBD1 matching 7 bases. The CDR3 covers 13 residues. V lost 7 bases to trimming and J lost 2 bases; unmatched junction nucleotides: 5. The germline gives CDR1 SGHRS, CDR2 YFSETQ. The CDR3 reads CASRDRQNYGYTF. CDR3 DNA sequence: TGCGCCAGCCGGGACAGACAAAACTATGGCTACACCTTC.

The genes are TRBV6-2 or TRBV6-3 and TRBJ2-1; D unresolved. Germline assignment: CDR1 MNHEY and CDR2 SVGEGT. V was shortened by 5 bases and J by 9 bases, with 8 bases between the two germline ends. CDR3 length: 11 residues. CDR3 nucleotides: TGTGCCAGCAGTCTACCCCCTGAGCAGTTCTTC. Its translation: CASSLPPEQFF.

This clonotype was seen repeatedly, ten times or more. The CDR3 here is CASSGQVGVGELFF. Here the CDR3 DNA reads TGTGCCAGCAGTGGACAGGTCGGCGTAGGGGAGCTGTTTTTT. The chain carries TRBV2 and TRBJ2-2, with D perhaps TRBD1 (6 bases). The V gene's germline CDR1 is SNHLY and CDR2 FYNNEI. The CDR3 is 14 residues long. The V end was cut by 4 bases, the J end by 8 bases, with 14 bases between.

The sample holds many counts of this clonotype. The J gene is TRBJ1-5, the V gene TRBV20-1; weak D call: TRBD1 (6 bases). CDR3 length equals 16 residues. Between the trimmed V and J ends, which lost 0 bases and 0 bases, there was a span of 12 bases. Germline CDR1 and CDR2: DFQATT and SNEGSKA (reference sequence). The chain's CDR3 is CSARERGGNSNQPQHF. The CDR3 DNA sequence: TGCAGTGCTAGAGAAAGGGGGGGAAATAGCAATCAGCCCCAGCATTTT.

This clonotype was observed a few times. The CDR3 is CASSRGQLTYEQYF. CDR3 in DNA: TGCGCCAGCAGCCGTGGGCAGCTAACCTACGAGCAGTACTTC. The chain employs TRBV5-1 and TRBJ2-7, with D uncertain. This CDR3 comprises 14 residues. The germline CDR1 and CDR2 sequences are SGHRS and YFSETQ. V shed 4 bases and J shed 2 bases, with 13 bases lying between them.

The table lists this clonotype with many counts. The chain is built from TRBV30 and TRBJ2-7; a weak D match, TRBD2 (6 bases). Between the trimmed V and J ends, which lost 4 bases and 3 bases, there was a span of 16 bases. Germline V gives CDR1 GTSNPN, CDR2 SVGIG (reference sequence). CDR3 length: 14 amino acids. In DNA form, the CDR3 reads TGTGCCTGGACCCCCGGCGGGGCAGTCTACGAGCAGTACTTC. Amino acid sequence: CAWTPGGAVYEQYF.

The chain employs TRBV6-2 or TRBV6-3 and TRBJ1-1; tentatively, D is TRBD1 (6 bases). CDR1 is MNHEY and CDR2 is SVGEGT in the germline V gene. The CDR3 consists of 15 residues. With 7 bases removed from V and 10 bases from J, the gap between germline ends came to 25 bases. The CDR3 DNA sequence: TGTGCCAGCATCAACGTAGGCAGGGGCTTAATGGGAGCTTTCTTT. Its translation: CASINVGRGLMGAFF.

At least ten counts were recorded for this clonotype. This chain connects TRBV7-3 to TRBJ2-5; D assignment may be TRBD1 or TRBD2 (6 bases each). This CDR3 comprises 15 residues. Germline CDR1 SGHTA, CDR2 FQGTGA. Trimming shortened V by 5 bases and J by 4 bases, and 17 bases separated the two germline ends. CDR3 amino acids: CASSLGPEGVETQYF. The CDR3 DNA is TGTGCCAGCAGCCTTGGGCCGGAGGGGGTAGAGACCCAGTACTTC.

In DNA form, the CDR3 reads TGTGCCAGCAGCCAGGGAGGGCTTAGCAATCAGCCCCAGCATTTT. It translates to CASSQGGLSNQPQHF. The chain carries TRBV6-1 and TRBJ1-5; perhaps TRBD1 as D (5 bases). Germline V gives CDR1 MNHNS, CDR2 SASEGT. The CDR3 has 15 amino acids. V was cut by 6 bases and J by 0 bases, with 12 bases left in between.

This clonotype was seen more than once but under ten times. A much bigger clone sits one base away, suggesting this may be a read error. The genes are TRBV27 and TRBJ2-7; D might be TRBD1 (6 bases). Deletions cut 4 bases from V and 2 bases from J, with 12 bases between. Germline lookup yields CDR1 MNHEY and CDR2 SMNVEV (reference sequence). The CDR3 has 14 residues. CDR3 in amino acids: CASSYRAYPYEQYF. The CDR3, as DNA: TGTGCCAGCAGTTACAGGGCTTACCCCTACGAGCAGTACTTC.

This clonotype showed up many times. The V gene is TRBV29-1, the J gene TRBJ2-4; D could derive from TRBD1 or TRBD2 (5 bases each). Germline CDR1 and CDR2: SQVTM and ANQGSEA. The CDR3 consists of 14 residues. V lost 5 bases and J 7 bases, leaving 18 bases between the germline ends. CDR3 sequence (DNA): TGCAGCGTTCAACATGGGCAGGGAGAGAACATTCAGTACTTC. Residues: CSVQHGQGENIQYF.

There are many counts of this clonotype. The rearrangement uses TRBV30 and TRBJ2-3; possible D gene TRBD1, 6 bases. Trimming pared 0 bases from V and 1 base from J, leaving 8 bases between. Germline lookup yields CDR1 GTSNPN and CDR2 SVGIG (reference sequence). The CDR3 sequence is 14 residues long. Here the CDR3 reads CAWSVDRRTDTQYF. Here the CDR3 DNA reads TGTGCCTGGAGTGTGGACAGACGCACAGATACGCAGTATTTT.

In regard to this clonotype: The conserved closing phenylalanine or tryptophan is absent in this CDR3, likely reflecting a read error. V and J are TRBV12-3 or TRBV12-4 and TRBJ2-2; TRBD2 might be the D (7 bases). The CDR3 covers 15 residues. Trimming removed 5 bases from V and 5 bases from J, with 15 bases in between. Written as DNA, the CDR3 is TGTGCCAGCAGTCCACAGGGAGCGGGGACCGGGGAGCTGTTTCTT. It is translated as CASSPQGAGTGELFL.